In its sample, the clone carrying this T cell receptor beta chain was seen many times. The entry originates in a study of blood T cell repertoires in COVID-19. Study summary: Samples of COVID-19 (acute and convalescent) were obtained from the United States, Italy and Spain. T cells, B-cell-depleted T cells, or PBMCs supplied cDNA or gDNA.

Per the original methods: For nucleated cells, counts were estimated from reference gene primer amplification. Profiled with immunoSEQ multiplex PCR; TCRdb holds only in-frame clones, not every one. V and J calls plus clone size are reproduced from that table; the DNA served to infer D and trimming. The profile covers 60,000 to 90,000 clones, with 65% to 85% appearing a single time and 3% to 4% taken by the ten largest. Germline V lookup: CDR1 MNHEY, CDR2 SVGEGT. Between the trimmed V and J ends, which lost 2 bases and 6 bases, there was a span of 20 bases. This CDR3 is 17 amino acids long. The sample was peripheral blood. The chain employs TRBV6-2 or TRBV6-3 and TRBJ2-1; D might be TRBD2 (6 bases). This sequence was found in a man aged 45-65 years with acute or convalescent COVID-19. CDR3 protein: CASSYPINSGGPNEQFF. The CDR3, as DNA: TGTGCCAGCAGTTACCCGATCAATAGCGGAGGCCCCAATGAGCAGTTCTTC.